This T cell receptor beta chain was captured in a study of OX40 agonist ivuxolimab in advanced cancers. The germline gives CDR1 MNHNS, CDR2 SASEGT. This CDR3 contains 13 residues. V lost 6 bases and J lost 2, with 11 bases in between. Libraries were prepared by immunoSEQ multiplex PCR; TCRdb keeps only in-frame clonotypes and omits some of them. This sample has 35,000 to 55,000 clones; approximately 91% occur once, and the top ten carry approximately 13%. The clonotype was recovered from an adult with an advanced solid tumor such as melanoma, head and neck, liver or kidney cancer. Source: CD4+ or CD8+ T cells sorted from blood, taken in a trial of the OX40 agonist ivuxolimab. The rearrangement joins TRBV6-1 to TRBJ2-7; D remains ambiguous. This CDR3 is CASRVREAYEQYF. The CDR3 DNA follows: TGTGCCAGCAGGGTAAGGGAAGCCTACGAGCAGTACTTC.